Listed here is a single T cell receptor beta chain. Which antigen it targets is not known. The input lacks base qualities; no much larger clone sits a single base away. The method behind the library was the immunoSEQ multiplex PCR assay. For most patients, genomic DNA was isolated with the Qiagen DNeasy Blood and Tissue Kit and sent frozen to Adaptive Biotechnologies for TCR sequencing. High-throughput TCR-beta CDR3 sequencing of genomic DNA from most patients was performed by Adaptive Biotechnologies. From the authors' description of their analysis: TCR sequencing data for over 15 patients were retrieved from Adaptive's ImmunoSEQ software; three other patients were processed with MiXCR and VDJtools. To correct CD4 versus CD8 sorting errors, sequences present in both subsets at a frequency ratio below 5:1 were removed. CDR3 nucleotide sequences shared between donor and recipient were removed because the origin of such sequences could not be assigned. Alloreactive clones required at least 2-fold expansion over unstimulated cells and minimum CFSE-low frequency of 0.002% (template counts) or 0.001% (read counts). Mappable clones were those detected in sequenced pre-transplant spleen, lymph node, or MLR CFSE-low populations of the donor or recipient. The cumulative frequency of alloreactive clones was calculated as a percentage of all sequences, weighted by copy number. Sourced from immuneACCESS, this table was stored by TCRdb with only in-frame sequences that have V and J called. A share of the clones is absent; for the studies checked, an unresolved V gene accounts for under half, and the remainder has no known explanation. V and J calls plus clone size are reproduced from that table; the DNA served to infer D and trimming. For this sample there are more than 85,000 clones; around 95% appear just once. The ten largest clonotypes hold 0.4% to 0.55% of the sample.

CDR1 SGDLS and CDR2 YYNGEE were looked up in the germline V gene. Inclusive of the bounding cysteine and phenylalanine, the CDR3 is 16 residues long. The retained sequence is limited to the CDR3, 48 bases, with the frame set at the first base. A distance of 8 bases separates the germline ends of V and J, which lose 1 base and 0 bases respectively. The data derive from a study of graft-versus-host responses after intestinal transplantation (dated by TCRdb to 2020 to 2023). About the investigation overall: The transplants that recipients received were multivisceral, liver-intestinal, or isolated intestinal. Every recipient was given anti-thymocyte globulin induction, then maintenance tacrolimus and steroids for around three years. Bulk TCR-beta CDR3 sequencing was used to track graft-versus-host and host-versus-graft alloreactive T cell clones in the graft, circulation and bone marrow after intestinal transplantation. To identify alloreactive clones, pre-transplant mixed lymphocyte reaction products were sequenced and compared with unstimulated pre-transplant donor and recipient T cells. Of the 20 to 25 intestinal transplant recipients enrolled in the cohort, one of whom was a retransplant, a few patients without pretransplant specimens were excluded. A peak of at least 4% donor T cells among recipient peripheral blood mononuclear cells was the definition used for donor T cell macrochimerism. Samples from three later patients were sequenced in-house on an Illumina MiSeq with MiXCR processing rather than by the commercial service. Broad study findings and their caveats: GvH clones turned up in recipient bone marrow, with some appearing earlier in ileal mucosa or blood, a pattern consistent with an intestinal mucosal origin. Conclusions were limited by the relatively low number and heterogeneity of intestinal transplant patients. Early after transplant, peak levels of circulating GvH clones were found to be associated with declines in HvG clones. High GvH to HvG T cell clonal ratios were observed in the allografts of patients with donor T cell macrochimerism.

Sample time point, as interpreted from the label and publication: cells obtained before transplantation from donor or recipient. CD3+CD4+ and CD3+CD8+ populations were FACS-sorted from unstimulated pre-transplant donor and recipient cells taken from spleen or lymph nodes. The V and J segments used are TRBV9 and TRBJ2-6; no D gene is confidently identified. The sequence was collected from a human donor who received an intestinal transplant. The sequencing here drew on unstimulated CD8+ T cells sorted from spleen or lymph node cells, taken before intestinal transplant. In nucleotide form, the sequence is TGTGCCAGCAGCGTAACAAAGAACTCTGGGGCCAACGTCCTGACTTTC. Translated, it reads CASSVTKNSGANVLTF.